The 17 T cell receptor beta chains listed next were all sequenced from one sample in a study of CD8 T cells in Susac syndrome (dated by TCRdb to the late 2010s). Preparation of the library involved the immunoSEQ multiplex PCR assay. RNA was extracted using the RNeasy kit, and roughly 0.45 to 1 ug of the RNA was reverse transcribed with random hexamers. The raw public reads went through TCRdb reprocessing: fastp at Q25, MiXCR clone calling, in-frame beta chains kept. All rows with the same CDR3 protein become a single entry with the most common DNA and genes. Here the sample has 130,000 to 150,000 distinct CDR3 sequences; about 94% occur a single time. Roughly 0.27% of the sample goes to the ten largest clones. Specimen: CD8+ T cells from PBMCs. Every receptor here comes from a human donor in good health.

The chain is built from TRBV15 and TRBJ2-1; D is perhaps TRBD2 (5 bases). V lost 0 bases and J lost 7, with 13 bases in between. The CDR3 has 15 amino acids. CDR1 is LNHNV and CDR2 is YYDKDF in the germline V gene (reference sequence). The CDR3 region has the DNA TGTGCCACCAGCAGAGATCGAGGGCTGACGAATGAGCAGTTCTTC. As protein: CATSRDRGLTNEQFF.

The rearrangement uses TRBV30 and TRBJ2-7; D gene uncertain. Deletions cut 7 bases from V and 0 bases from J, with 13 bases between. The length of the CDR3 is 13 residues. Germline V lookup: CDR1 GTSNPN, CDR2 SVGIG (reference sequence). The CDR3 DNA follows: TGTGCCTTCGACCTACAGAGCTCCTACGAGCAGTACTTC. It yields the protein CAFDLQSSYEQYF.

The V gene is TRBV19, the J gene TRBJ1-1; the D is unclear. V dropped 3 bases and J dropped 7 bases, with 9 bases sitting between them. The germline V gene has CDR1 LNHDA and CDR2 SQIVND (reference sequence). This CDR3 comprises 12 residues. The CDR3 coding sequence is TGTGCCAGTAGTATTGGGTTGTTTGAAGCTTTCTTT. Amino acid sequence: CASSIGLFEAFF. Filled out from reference TRBV19 and TRBJ1-1, the complete variable domain reads DGGITQSPKYLFRKEGQNVTLSCEQNLNHDAMYWYRQDPGQGLRLIYYSQIVNDFQKGDIAEGYSVSREKKESFPLTVTSAQKNPTAFYLCASSIGLFEAFFGQGTRLTVV.

The chain carries TRBV27 and TRBJ1-5, with unresolved D. The length of the CDR3 is 11 residues. Trimming took 5 bases from V and 2 from J, leaving 1 base between them. Germline CDR1 reads MNHEY; CDR2 reads SMNVEV (reference sequence). In nucleotides, the CDR3 is TGTGCCAGCAGTCGCAATCAGCCCCAGCATTTT. As protein: CASSRNQPQHF.

The chain combines TRBV29-1 with TRBJ2-7, with D possibly matching TRBD2 (5 bases). Germline CDR1 is SQVTM and CDR2 is ANQGSEA. The CDR3 length is 14 residues. V lost 3 bases to trimming and J lost 1 base, with 13 bases between them. CDR3 DNA: TGCAGCGTTGACATGGGGAGAGAATCCTACGAGCAGTACTTC. Its translation is CSVDMGRESYEQYF.

The chain links TRBV6-6 to TRBJ2-7, with D perhaps TRBD2 (6 bases). Germline V gene lookup returns CDR1 MNHNY and CDR2 SVGAGI (reference sequence). The CDR3 runs to 13 residues. V shed 2 bases and J shed 4 bases, with 9 bases lying between them. The CDR3 here is CASSYLGGYEQYF. The CDR3 DNA follows: TGTGCCAGCAGTTACCTCGGGGGATACGAGCAGTACTTC.

The rearrangement links TRBV30 to TRBJ1-2; D gene uncertain. Germline loops: CDR1 GTSNPN, CDR2 SVGIG (reference sequence). Trimming removed 4 bases at V and 3 bases at J, with 6 bases between. This CDR3 contains 11 residues. The CDR3 protein is CAWIRDYGYTF. The CDR3 coding sequence is TGTGCCTGGATCCGGGACTATGGCTACACCTTC. Complete variable domain (other parts from reference TRBV30 and TRBJ1-2): SQTIHQWPATLVQPVGSPLSLECTVEGTSNPNLYWYRQAAGRGLQLLFYSVGIGQISSEVPQNLSASRPQDRQFILSSKKLLLSDSGFYLCAWIRDYGYTFGSGTRLTVV.

This sequence joins TRBV27 and TRBJ2-7, with D unclear. The germline CDR1 and CDR2 sequences are MNHEY and SMNVEV (reference sequence). The V end was cut by 3 bases, the J end by 3 bases, with 9 bases between. The CDR3 runs 13 residues. Here the CDR3 reads CASSFRQNYEQYF. In DNA, the CDR3 is TGTGCCAGCAGTTTTCGCCAGAACTACGAGCAGTACTTC.

V and J are TRBV28 and TRBJ2-7; 7 bases align to TRBD1. CDR1 MDHEN and CDR2 SYDVKM come from the germline V gene. CDR3 length: 13 residues. The ends lost 6 bases at V and 2 bases at J; junction bases unmatched: 4. CDR3 region: CASRDTGAYEQYF. The CDR3 DNA is TGTGCCAGCAGGGATACAGGGGCCTACGAGCAGTACTTC.

The chain links TRBV20-1 to TRBJ2-2; 8 bases map to TRBD2. The trim removed 1 base at V and 3 bases at J, leaving 10 bases unmatched. Germline values: CDR1 DFQATT, CDR2 SNEGSKA (reference sequence). This CDR3 region has 17 residues. The CDR3 sequence: CSARGREVDGDTGELFF. The CDR3, as DNA: TGCAGTGCTAGAGGGCGGGAGGTCGATGGGGACACCGGGGAGCTGTTTTTT.

V gene TRBV6-2 or TRBV6-3 combines with J gene TRBJ2-1, with D unclear. Germline V gene sequence: CDR1 MNHEY, CDR2 SVGEGT. The CDR3 length is 14 residues. Deletions cut 0 bases from V and 9 bases from J, with 12 bases between. CDR3 amino acids: CASSYSIRIGEQFF. The CDR3 nucleotides are TGTGCCAGCAGTTACTCTATCCGGATCGGTGAGCAGTTCTTC.

This clonotype showed up just once. The chain has TRBV20-1 and TRBJ2-3; TRBD2 matches 11 bases. Germline trimming cut 6 bases from V and 2 bases from J; bases unmatched to any gene: 16. This CDR3 has 18 residues. Looked up from germline, CDR1 is DFQATT and CDR2 is SNEGSKA (reference sequence). Here the CDR3 reads CSAQNPLAGVSYTDTQYF. As DNA, the CDR3 is TGCAGTGCCCAAAATCCACTAGCGGGAGTGTCGTACACAGATACGCAGTATTTT.

This clonotype was counted a single time. The chain joins TRBV7-9 to TRBJ1-2; D is undetermined. Germline V gene data show CDR1 as SEHNR and CDR2 as FQNEAQ (reference sequence). This CDR3 contains 12 residues. V lost 5 bases and J 5 bases, leaving 9 bases between the germline ends. Here the CDR3 reads CASSQQTYGYTF. DNA of the CDR3: TGTGCCAGCAGCCAACAGACTTATGGCTACACCTTC.

The chain links TRBV13 to TRBJ1-2, with a possible D match to TRBD1 (6 bases). V lost 0 bases and J 4 bases, leaving 9 bases between the germline ends. This CDR3 spans 14 amino acids. Germline CDR1 is PRHDT and CDR2 is FYEKMQ (reference sequence). This CDR3 reads CASSLGGQTYGYTF. CDR3 sequence (DNA): TGTGCCAGCAGCTTAGGTGGACAGACCTATGGCTACACCTTC.

The V gene is TRBV28, the J gene TRBJ1-2, with D perhaps TRBD1 (6 bases). The CDR3 contains 15 residues. The ends were cut back, 6 bases at V and 4 bases at J, with 18 bases in the middle. The V gene's germline CDR1 is MDHEN and CDR2 SYDVKM. Here the CDR3 DNA reads TGTGCCAGCAGGGAAGGACAGTTTCTGAGCTATGGCTACACCTTC. Amino acid sequence: CASREGQFLSYGYTF.

This clonotype has just one count. The chain recombines TRBV27 with TRBJ2-3; TRBD2 matches at 8 bases. CDR1 is MNHEY, CDR2 SMNVEV, per germline (reference sequence). V lost 3 bases and J lost 2; bases outside the gene matches: 4. The CDR3 is 15 residues long. The CDR3 reads CASSFSGEATDTQYF. CDR3 in DNA: TGTGCCAGCAGTTTTAGCGGGGAGGCCACAGATACGCAGTATTTT.

The rearrangement uses TRBV29-1 and TRBJ1-2; D perhaps matches TRBD1 (6 bases). Per germline, CDR1 SQVTM and CDR2 ANQGSEA. Trimming pared 4 bases from V and 7 bases from J, leaving 10 bases between. CDR3 length: 11 amino acids. CDR3 coding DNA: TGCAGCGTTGTGGTGGGGGCTGGCTACACCTTC. This gives the protein CSVVVGAGYTF.